Listed here are 4 T cell receptor beta chains from one sample, sequenced in a study of human T cells and chemical hapten exposure. MiXCR was run by TCRdb on the RACE reads, yielding one entry per CDR3 protein. Counted here are around 57,000 distinct CDR3 sequences, about 11% occurring once; the ten biggest clones make up 3% to 4.5%. The time point here: pre-sensitization, week 0. The sample's treatment: therapeutic diphenylcyclopropenone sensitization with weekly scalp DPC. This sample comprised whole blood, obtained in connection with sensitization to the hapten diphenylcyclopropenone (DPC). The receptors come from a woman aged 40 to 50 with alopecia areata. Some clones in this sample may be carry-over from other donors' samples.

The chain is built from TRBV28 and TRBJ2-7; 10 bases fit TRBD2. J gave up 5 bases and V 6 bases, and 13 bases lay outside the gene matches. The CDR3 runs to 16 residues. The germline V gene has CDR1 MDHEN and CDR2 SYDVKM. CDR3 sequence (DNA): TGTGCCAGCAGCGGACGCGGGCTAGCGGGAGAAAACGAGCAGTACTTC. Protein product: CASSGRGLAGENEQYF.

In this sample, this clonotype turned up many times. This chain joins TRBV29-1 and TRBJ2-5, with no clear D. Germline CDR1 is SQVTM and CDR2 is ANQGSEA. V gave up 3 bases and J gave up 7 bases, with 9 bases separating them. This CDR3 has 11 amino acids. The CDR3 loop reads CSVEVLGTQYF. The CDR3 DNA reads as TGCAGCGTTGAGGTACTCGGGACCCAGTACTTC.

In its sample, this clonotype was seen many times. The V gene is TRBV21-1, the J gene TRBJ2-7; the DNA was not compared with TRBD2, the D call given in the table. TRBV21-1 counts as a pseudogene. The CDR3 has 17 residues. The CDR3 DNA reads as TGTGCCAGCAGACTCCCCCCCAAAGGCGGGAGGGGGTGCGAGCAGTACTTC. Translated: CASRLPPKGGRGCEQYF.

This chain uses TRBV10-3 with TRBJ2-3; weak D call: TRBD1 (8 bases). Trimming removed 10 bases from V and 2 bases from J, with 19 bases in between. This CDR3 has 15 residues. Germline assignment: CDR1 ENHRY and CDR2 SYGVKD. In DNA form, the CDR3 reads TGTGCCACCGGGGGGACAGGTACCCCCACAGATACGCAGTATTTT. It yields the protein CATGGTGTPTDTQYF.